What follows are 21 T cell receptor beta chains derived from one specimen sequenced in a study of blood T cell repertoires in COVID-19. Sequenced by immunoSEQ multiplex PCR; TCRdb stores in-frame clones only, minus some. The repertoire includes approximately 300,000 clones, around four fifths of them detected once, and roughly 1.2% sits in the top ten. Sequenced input: peripheral blood. All receptors derive from a woman aged 45-65 years with acute or convalescent COVID-19.

This clone was counted at least ten times. The chain joins TRBV7-6 to TRBJ1-2; TRBD1 matches 9 bases. The germline CDR1 and CDR2 sequences are SGHVS and FNYEAQ. The CDR3 contains 13 residues. The V and J ends lost 5 bases and 9 bases, in that order; junction bases with no gene match: 7. The CDR3 reads CASSPTTGGSYTF. The CDR3 bases are TGTGCCAGCAGCCCGACGACAGGGGGAAGCTACACCTTC.

The rearrangement uses TRBV6-5 and TRBJ2-1; D uncertain. The germline gives CDR1 MNHEY, CDR2 SVGAGI. V lost 6 bases, J lost 6 bases, and 12 bases lay in between. This CDR3 comprises 13 residues. DNA of the CDR3: TGTGCCAGCAGCGAGTCCCCAGGCAATGAGCAGTTCTTC. As protein: CASSESPGNEQFF.

The CDR3 region is CASSPKGVRDEQFF. The DNA for the CDR3 is TGTGCCAGCAGCCCAAAGGGGGTTCGGGATGAGCAGTTCTTC. V gene TRBV28 combines with J gene TRBJ2-1; D is perhaps TRBD1 (6 bases). V was shortened by 6 bases and J by 8 bases, with 17 bases between the two germline ends. Germline CDR1 MDHEN, CDR2 SYDVKM. The length of the CDR3 is 14 residues. The full variable domain, completed using reference TRBV28 and TRBJ2-1, is DVKVTQSSRYLVKRTGEKVFLECVQDMDHENMFWYRQDPGLGLRLIYFSYDVKMKEKGDIPEGYSVSREKKERFSLILESASTNQTSMYLCASSPKGVRDEQFFGPGTRLTVL.

The genes are TRBV7-2 and TRBJ1-3; weak D call: TRBD1 (6 bases). V shed 5 bases and J shed 0 bases, with 11 bases lying between them. The CDR3 totals 15 residues. The germline CDR1 and CDR2 sequences are SGHTA and FQGNSA. The CDR3 sequence: CASSLRRGSGNTIYF. CDR3 nucleotide sequence: TGTGCCAGCAGCCTACGCAGGGGCTCTGGAAACACCATATATTTT.

The chain combines TRBV2 with TRBJ2-3, with a possible D match to TRBD2 (5 bases). This CDR3 has 12 amino acids. Germline V gives CDR1 SNHLY, CDR2 FYNNEI. Trimming took off 5 bases at V and 10 bases at J, with 13 bases between the two ends. CDR3 sequence reads: CASSTSVDAQYF. In nucleotides, the CDR3 is TGTGCCAGCAGTACTAGTGTGGATGCGCAGTATTTT.

This clone appeared a few times. The J gene is TRBJ2-7, the V gene TRBV2, with D tentatively TRBD2 (6 bases). With 3 bases removed from V and 5 bases from J, the gap between germline ends came to 14 bases. The CDR3 length is 14 residues. Germline V lookup: CDR1 SNHLY, CDR2 FYNNEI. CDR3 residues: CASSETGVVDEQYV. CDR3 bases: TGTGCCAGCAGTGAGACGGGGGTGGTGGACGAGCAGTACGTC.

This clone has only a few counts. The J gene is TRBJ1-3, the V gene TRBV5-1; no clear D. V lost 0 bases to trimming and J lost 3 bases, with 7 bases between them. CDR1 and CDR2 (germline): SGHRS, YFSETQ. The CDR3 is 14 amino acids. The CDR3 protein is CASSLVGSGNTIYF. CDR3 nucleotides: TGCGCCAGCAGCTTGGTAGGGAGTGGAAACACCATATATTTT.

This chain links TRBV19 with TRBJ1-3; the match to TRBD1 covers 9 bases. After removal of 6 bases from V and 5 bases from J, the junction contained 8 bases not matched to a gene. Germline V CDR1 and CDR2: LNHDA, SQIVND (reference sequence). The CDR3 is made up of 15 amino acids. In DNA, the CDR3 is TGTGCCAGTAGCCAGGGACAGGGCAGAAGAAACACCATATATTTT. This translates into CASSQGQGRRNTIYF.

This sequence joins TRBV5-8 and TRBJ1-5, with 7 positions matching TRBD1. With V trimmed by 2 bases and J by 6 bases, 8 bases remained unmatched. The germline V gene encodes CDR1 SGHTS and CDR2 YDEGEE. This CDR3 comprises 15 residues. CDR3 sequence: CASSLGTEDGQPQHF. Written as DNA, the CDR3 is TGTGCCAGCAGCTTAGGGACAGAGGATGGTCAGCCCCAGCATTTT. The variable domain in full, completed from reference TRBV5-8 and TRBJ1-5, reads EAGVTQSPTHLIKTRGQQATLRCSPISGHTSVYWYQQALGLGLQFLLWYDEGEERNRGNFPPRFSGRQFPNYSSELNVNALELEDSALYLCASSLGTEDGQPQHFGDGTRLSIL.

This chain joins TRBV27 and TRBJ1-1; 10 bases match TRBD1. Germline values: CDR1 MNHEY, CDR2 SMNVEV (reference sequence). There are 17 residues in the CDR3. V was clipped by 8 bases and J by 1 base; unmatched bases: 13. The DNA of the CDR3 is TGTGCCAGCCCCTCTCGGGAGACAGGGGGCGAGAACACTGAAGCTTTCTTT. Its protein is CASPSRETGGENTEAFF.

The chain joins TRBV15 to TRBJ2-5; D call uncertain. CDR3 size: 13 residues. The V gene lost 1 base and the J gene lost 0 bases, with 3 bases spanning the gap. The germline V gene has CDR1 LNHNV and CDR2 YYDKDF (reference sequence). The CDR3 protein is CATSRAYQETQYF. In DNA, the CDR3 is TGTGCCACCAGCAGAGCGTACCAAGAGACCCAGTACTTC.

The chain joins TRBV10-3 to TRBJ2-3, with 7 bases matching TRBD2. There are 14 residues in the CDR3. Germline-derived CDR1 and CDR2 are ENHRY and SYGVKD. With V trimmed by 11 bases and J by 5 bases, 13 bases remained unmatched. CDR3 DNA sequence: TGTGCCGCCGGCGGCGGGGGAAGCGTAGATACGCAGTATTTT. Amino acid sequence: CAAGGGGSVDTQYF.

The chain is built from TRBV6-2 or TRBV6-3 and TRBJ1-1, with a tentative D call TRBD1 (6 bases). V gave up 2 bases and J gave up 7 bases, with 14 bases separating them. This CDR3 contains 14 residues. Germline V lookup: CDR1 MNHEY, CDR2 SVGEGT. The CDR3 DNA sequence: TGTGCCAGCAGTTACCCGGGACACAGCGTTGAAGCTTTCTTT. It encodes CASSYPGHSVEAFF.

This clone showed up just once. This chain uses TRBV9 with TRBJ2-5; D is perhaps TRBD2 (6 bases). The length of the CDR3 is 15 residues. Germline CDR1 and CDR2: SGDLS and YYNGEE. Trimming took off 0 bases at V and 1 base at J, with 10 bases between the two ends. The chain's CDR3 is CASSVENSGQETQYF. In DNA form, the CDR3 reads TGTGCCAGCAGCGTAGAAAATAGCGGCCAAGAGACCCAGTACTTC.

The CDR3 loop reads CASSTPGTGYTKPQHF. CDR3 nucleotides: TGTGCCAGTAGTACCCCTGGGACAGGTTATACAAAGCCCCAGCATTTT. The rearrangement links TRBV19 to TRBJ1-5; 8 positions agree with TRBD1. CDR3 length equals 16 residues. The V segment lost 4 bases and the J segment 8 bases; nucleotides outside the gene matches: 13. The germline CDR1 and CDR2 sequences are LNHDA and SQIVND (reference sequence).

Only a few counts were recorded for this clone. The J gene is TRBJ2-3, the V gene TRBV24-1; 7 bases fit TRBD1. Germline values: CDR1 KGHDR, CDR2 SFDVKD. The V and J ends lost 0 bases and 3 bases, in that order; junction bases with no gene match: 2. The CDR3 spans 15 residues. The CDR3 DNA reads as TGTGCCACCAGTGATTTGACAGGGGAGACAGATACGCAGTATTTT. Amino acid sequence: CATSDLTGETDTQYF.

This chain joins TRBV12-5 and TRBJ2-5; tentatively, D is TRBD2 (6 bases). Germline CDR1 is LGHNT and CDR2 is FRNRAP. V lost 6 bases to trimming and J lost 4 bases, with 12 bases between them. CDR3 length: 13 residues. The CDR3 is CASGAPGRETQYF. CDR3 sequence (DNA): TGTGCTAGTGGGGCTCCCGGGAGAGAGACCCAGTACTTC. Based on the CDR3 plus reference TRBV12-5 and TRBJ2-5, the full variable domain is DARVTQTPRHKVTEMGQEVTMRCQPILGHNTVFWYRQTMMQGLELLAYFRNRAPLDDSGMPKDRFSAEMPDATLATLKIQPSEPRDSAVYFCASGAPGRETQYFGPGTRLLVL.

The CDR3 spells CASSPGGDTQYF. DNA of the CDR3: TGTGCCAGCTCACCAGGGGGGGATACGCAGTATTTT. The genes are TRBV18 and TRBJ2-3; D is perhaps TRBD2 (6 bases). Germline V gene sequence: CDR1 KGHSH, CDR2 LQKENI. Trimming stripped 2 bases from V and 6 bases from J, with 6 bases between. The CDR3 is 12 amino acids.

The genes are TRBV7-9 and TRBJ2-2, with 9 bases fitting TRBD2. Trimming removed 1 base from V and 5 bases from J; junction bases left unmatched: 5. Per the germline V gene, CDR1 is SEHNR and CDR2 is FQNEAQ (reference sequence). The CDR3 extends over 16 amino acids. The CDR3 is CASSLGVAGATGELFF. For the CDR3, the DNA is TGTGCCAGCAGCTTAGGAGTAGCGGGAGCAACCGGGGAGCTGTTTTTT. Drawing the rest from reference TRBV7-9 and TRBJ2-2, the complete variable domain is DTGVSQNPRHKITKRGQNVTFRCDPISEHNRLYWYRQTLGQGPEFLTYFQNEAQLEKSRLLSDRFSAERPKGSFSTLEIQRTEQGDSAMYLCASSLGVAGATGELFFGEGSRLTVL.

The chain joins TRBV12-5 to TRBJ1-5, with TRBD1 as a possible D gene (6 bases). Germline CDR1 and CDR2: LGHNT and FRNRAP. Trimming left V 6 bases short and J 3 bases short, with 18 bases between. The CDR3 extends over 16 amino acids. CDR3 sequence: CASGHPQGNPNQPQHF. Written as DNA, the CDR3 is TGTGCTAGTGGACACCCACAGGGTAATCCCAATCAGCCCCAGCATTTT.

This chain connects TRBV10-3 to TRBJ1-2; D is unclear. V lost 0 bases and J lost 0, with 14 bases in between. In germline, CDR1 is ENHRY, CDR2 SYGVKD. This CDR3 is 17 amino acids long. In nucleotides, the CDR3 is TGTGCCATCAGTGAGTCGATATTCCAGAGGACTAACTATGGCTACACCTTC. Its protein product is CAISESIFQRTNYGYTF.